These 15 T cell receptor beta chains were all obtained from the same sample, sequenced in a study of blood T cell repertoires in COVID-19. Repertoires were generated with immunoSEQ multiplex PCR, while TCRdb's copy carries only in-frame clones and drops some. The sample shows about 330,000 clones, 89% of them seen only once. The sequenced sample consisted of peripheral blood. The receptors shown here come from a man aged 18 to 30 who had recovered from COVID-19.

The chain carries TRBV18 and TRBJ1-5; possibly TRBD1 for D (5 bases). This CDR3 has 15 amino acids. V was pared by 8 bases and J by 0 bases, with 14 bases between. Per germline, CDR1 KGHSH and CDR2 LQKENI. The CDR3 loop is CASATDRGSNQPQHF. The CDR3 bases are TGTGCCAGCGCAACCGATAGGGGTAGCAATCAGCCCCAGCATTTT.

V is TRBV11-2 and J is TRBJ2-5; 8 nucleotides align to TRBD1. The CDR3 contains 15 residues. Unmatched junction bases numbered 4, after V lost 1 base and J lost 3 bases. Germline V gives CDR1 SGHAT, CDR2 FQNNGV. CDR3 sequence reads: CASSLAPQGEETQYF. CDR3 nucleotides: TGTGCCAGCAGCTTAGCCCCACAGGGGGAAGAGACCCAGTACTTC.

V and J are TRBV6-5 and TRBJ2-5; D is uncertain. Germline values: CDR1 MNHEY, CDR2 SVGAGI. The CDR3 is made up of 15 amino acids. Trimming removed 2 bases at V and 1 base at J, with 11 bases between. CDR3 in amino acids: CASSYRPWAQETQYF. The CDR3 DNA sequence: TGTGCCAGCAGTTACCGCCCGTGGGCCCAAGAGACCCAGTACTTC.

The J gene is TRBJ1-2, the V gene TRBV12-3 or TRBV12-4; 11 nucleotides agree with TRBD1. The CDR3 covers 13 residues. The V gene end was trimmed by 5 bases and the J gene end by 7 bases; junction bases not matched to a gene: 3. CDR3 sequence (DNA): TGTGCCAGCAGTGTCGGGACAGGGGGTGGCTACACCTTC. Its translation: CASSVGTGGGYTF.

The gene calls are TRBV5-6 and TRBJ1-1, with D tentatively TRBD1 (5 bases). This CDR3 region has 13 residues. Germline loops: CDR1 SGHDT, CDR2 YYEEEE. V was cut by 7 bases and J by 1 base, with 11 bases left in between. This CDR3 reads CASGRQSNTEAFF. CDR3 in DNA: TGTGCCAGCGGCCGACAGTCGAACACTGAAGCTTTCTTT.

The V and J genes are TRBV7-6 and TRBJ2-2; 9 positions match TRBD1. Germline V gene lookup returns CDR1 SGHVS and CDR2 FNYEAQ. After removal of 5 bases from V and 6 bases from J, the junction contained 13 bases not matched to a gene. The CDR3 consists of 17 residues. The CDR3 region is CASSGPQGAESAGELFF. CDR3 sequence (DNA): TGTGCCAGCAGCGGACCACAGGGGGCTGAGAGCGCCGGGGAGCTGTTTTTT.

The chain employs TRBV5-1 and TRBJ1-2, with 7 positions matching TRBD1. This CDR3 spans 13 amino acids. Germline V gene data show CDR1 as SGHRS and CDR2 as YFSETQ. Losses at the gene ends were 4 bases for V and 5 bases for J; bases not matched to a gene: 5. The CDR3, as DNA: TGCGCCAGCAGCACGGACAGGCTATATGGCTACACCTTC. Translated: CASSTDRLYGYTF.

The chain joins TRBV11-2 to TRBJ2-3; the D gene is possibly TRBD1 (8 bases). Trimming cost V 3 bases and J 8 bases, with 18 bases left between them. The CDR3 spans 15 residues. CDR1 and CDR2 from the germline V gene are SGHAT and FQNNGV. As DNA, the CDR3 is TGTGCCAGCAGCTTTGGGACAGGAGGACTAGTTACGCAGTATTTT. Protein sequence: CASSFGTGGLVTQYF.

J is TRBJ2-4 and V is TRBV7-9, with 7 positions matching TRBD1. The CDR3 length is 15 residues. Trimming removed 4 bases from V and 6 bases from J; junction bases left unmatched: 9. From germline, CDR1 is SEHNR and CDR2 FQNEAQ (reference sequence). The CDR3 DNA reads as TGTGCCAGCAGCTCTACCCCGACAGGGAGAAACATTCAGTACTTC. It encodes CASSSTPTGRNIQYF.

For the CDR3, the DNA is TGTGCCAGCAGCCCCGCGGCAGGGAATGATGAAGCTTTCTTT. Protein product: CASSPAAGNDEAFF. This chain links TRBV7-2 with TRBJ1-1, with D perhaps matching TRBD1 (5 bases). V gave up 5 bases and J gave up 7 bases, with 17 bases separating them. The germline gives CDR1 SGHTA, CDR2 FQGNSA. This CDR3 has 14 residues.

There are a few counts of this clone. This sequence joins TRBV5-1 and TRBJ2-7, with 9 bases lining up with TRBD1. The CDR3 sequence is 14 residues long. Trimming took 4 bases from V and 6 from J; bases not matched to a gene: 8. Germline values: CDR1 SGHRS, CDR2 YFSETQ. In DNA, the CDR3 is TGCGCCAGCAGCGACAGACAGGGGGTCGGCGAGCAGTACTTC. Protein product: CASSDRQGVGEQYF.

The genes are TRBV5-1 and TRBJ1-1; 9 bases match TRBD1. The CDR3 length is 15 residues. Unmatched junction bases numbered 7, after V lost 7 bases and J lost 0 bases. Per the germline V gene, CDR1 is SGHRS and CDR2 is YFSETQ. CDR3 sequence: CASLKTGGLNTEAFF. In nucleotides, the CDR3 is TGCGCCAGCCTAAAAACAGGGGGCTTGAACACTGAAGCTTTCTTT.

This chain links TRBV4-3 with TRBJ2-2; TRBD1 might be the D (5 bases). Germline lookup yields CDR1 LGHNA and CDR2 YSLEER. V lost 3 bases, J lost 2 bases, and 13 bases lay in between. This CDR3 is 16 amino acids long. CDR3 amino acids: CASSQQPQGNTGELFF. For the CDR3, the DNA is TGCGCCAGCAGCCAGCAACCCCAGGGAAACACCGGGGAGCTGTTTTTT.

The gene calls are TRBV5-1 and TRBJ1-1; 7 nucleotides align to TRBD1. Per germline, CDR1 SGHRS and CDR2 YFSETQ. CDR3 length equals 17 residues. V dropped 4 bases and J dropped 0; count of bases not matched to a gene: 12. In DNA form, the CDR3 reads TGCGCCAGCAGCCACCTAAAGGGGGACAGTCTGAACACTGAAGCTTTCTTT. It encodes CASSHLKGDSLNTEAFF. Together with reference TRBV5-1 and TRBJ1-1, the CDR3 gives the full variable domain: KAGVTQTPRYLIKTRGQQVTLSCSPISGHRSVSWYQQTPGQGLQFLFEYFSETQRNKGNFPGRFSGRQFSNSRSEMNVSTLELGDSALYLCASSHLKGDSLNTEAFFGQGTRLTVV.

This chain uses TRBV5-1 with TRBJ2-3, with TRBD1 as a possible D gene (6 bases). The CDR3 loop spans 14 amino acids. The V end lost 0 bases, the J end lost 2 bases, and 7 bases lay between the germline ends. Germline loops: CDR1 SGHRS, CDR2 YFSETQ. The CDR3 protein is CASSLGDNTDTQYF. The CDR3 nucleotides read TGCGCCAGCAGCTTGGGGGACAACACAGATACGCAGTATTTT.